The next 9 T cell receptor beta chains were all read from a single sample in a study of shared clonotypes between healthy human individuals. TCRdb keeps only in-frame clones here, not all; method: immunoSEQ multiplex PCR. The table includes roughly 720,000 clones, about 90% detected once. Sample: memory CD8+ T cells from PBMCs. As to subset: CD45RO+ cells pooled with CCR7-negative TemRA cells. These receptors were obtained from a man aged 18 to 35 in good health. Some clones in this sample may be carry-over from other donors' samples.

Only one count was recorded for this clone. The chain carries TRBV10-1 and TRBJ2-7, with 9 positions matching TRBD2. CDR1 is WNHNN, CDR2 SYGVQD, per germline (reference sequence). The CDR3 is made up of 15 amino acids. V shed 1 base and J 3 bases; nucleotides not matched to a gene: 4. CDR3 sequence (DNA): TGCGCCAGCAGTGAGTTGCGGACTAGCGTCTACGAGCAGTACTTC. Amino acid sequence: CASSELRTSVYEQYF.

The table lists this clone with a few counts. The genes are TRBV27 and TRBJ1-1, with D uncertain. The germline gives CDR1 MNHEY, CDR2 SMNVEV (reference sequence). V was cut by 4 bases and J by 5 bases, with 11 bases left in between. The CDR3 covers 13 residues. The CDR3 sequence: CASSSRYPTEAFF. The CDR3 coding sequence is TGTGCCAGCAGTTCCCGGTACCCAACTGAAGCTTTCTTT.

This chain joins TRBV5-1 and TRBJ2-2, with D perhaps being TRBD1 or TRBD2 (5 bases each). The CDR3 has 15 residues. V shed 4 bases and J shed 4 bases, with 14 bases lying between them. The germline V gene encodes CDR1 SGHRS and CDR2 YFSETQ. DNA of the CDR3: TGCGCCAGCAGCGGGGGTCTAGATCTCACCGGGGAGCTGTTTTTT. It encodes CASSGGLDLTGELFF.

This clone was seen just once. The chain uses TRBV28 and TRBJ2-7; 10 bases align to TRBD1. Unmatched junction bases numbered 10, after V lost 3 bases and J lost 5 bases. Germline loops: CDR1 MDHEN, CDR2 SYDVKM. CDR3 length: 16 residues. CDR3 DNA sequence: TGTGCCAGCAGTTTCCACCGGGACAGGGGTTCCCACGAGCAGTACTTC. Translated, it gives CASSFHRDRGSHEQYF.

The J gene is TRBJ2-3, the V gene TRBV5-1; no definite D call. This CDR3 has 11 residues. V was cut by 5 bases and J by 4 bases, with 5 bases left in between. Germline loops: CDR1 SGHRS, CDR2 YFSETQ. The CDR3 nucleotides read TGCGCCAGCAGACTTGCAGATACGCAGTATTTT. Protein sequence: CASRLADTQYF.

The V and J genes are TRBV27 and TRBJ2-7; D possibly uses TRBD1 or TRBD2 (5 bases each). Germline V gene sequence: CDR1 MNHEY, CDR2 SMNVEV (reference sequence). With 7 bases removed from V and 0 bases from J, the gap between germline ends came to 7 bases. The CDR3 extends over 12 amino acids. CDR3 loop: CASTGSSYEQYF. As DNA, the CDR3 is TGTGCCAGCACAGGGAGCTCCTACGAGCAGTACTTC.

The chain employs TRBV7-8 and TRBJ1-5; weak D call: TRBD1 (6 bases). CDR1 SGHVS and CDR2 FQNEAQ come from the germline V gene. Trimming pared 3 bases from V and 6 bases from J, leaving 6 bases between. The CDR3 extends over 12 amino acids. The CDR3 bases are TGTGCCAGCAGCTTCAGGGGTCAGCCCCAGCATTTT. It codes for CASSFRGQPQHF.

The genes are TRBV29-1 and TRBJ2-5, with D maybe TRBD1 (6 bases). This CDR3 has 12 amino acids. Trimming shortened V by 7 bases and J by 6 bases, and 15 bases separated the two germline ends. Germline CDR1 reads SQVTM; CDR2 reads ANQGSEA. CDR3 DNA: TGCAGCGGTCGGGACACTTCGAAGACCCAGTACTTC. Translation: CSGRDTSKTQYF. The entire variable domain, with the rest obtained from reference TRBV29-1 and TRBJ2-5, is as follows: SAVISQKPSRDICQRGTSLTIQCQVDSQVTMMFWYRQQPGQSLTLIATANQGSEATYESGFVIDKFPISRPNLTFSTLTVSNMSPEDSSIYLCSGRDTSKTQYFGPGTRLLVL.

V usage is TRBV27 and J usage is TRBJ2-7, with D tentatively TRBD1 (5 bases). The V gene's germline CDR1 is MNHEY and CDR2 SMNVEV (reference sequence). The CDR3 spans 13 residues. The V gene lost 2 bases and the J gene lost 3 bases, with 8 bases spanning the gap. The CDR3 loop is CASSLEQGYEQYF. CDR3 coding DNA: TGTGCCAGCAGTTTAGAGCAGGGCTACGAGCAGTACTTC.